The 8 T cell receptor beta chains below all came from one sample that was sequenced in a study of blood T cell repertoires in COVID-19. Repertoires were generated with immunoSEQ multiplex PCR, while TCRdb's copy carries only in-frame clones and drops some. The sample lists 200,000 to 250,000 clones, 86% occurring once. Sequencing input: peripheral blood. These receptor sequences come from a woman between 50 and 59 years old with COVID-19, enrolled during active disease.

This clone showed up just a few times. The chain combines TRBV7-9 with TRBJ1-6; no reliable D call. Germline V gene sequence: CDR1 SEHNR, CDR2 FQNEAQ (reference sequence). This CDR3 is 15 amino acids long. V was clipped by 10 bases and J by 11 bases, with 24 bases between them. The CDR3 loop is CAMRREYWGLTPLHF. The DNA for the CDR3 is TGTGCCATGCGGAGGGAGTATTGGGGATTAACACCCCTCCACTTT.

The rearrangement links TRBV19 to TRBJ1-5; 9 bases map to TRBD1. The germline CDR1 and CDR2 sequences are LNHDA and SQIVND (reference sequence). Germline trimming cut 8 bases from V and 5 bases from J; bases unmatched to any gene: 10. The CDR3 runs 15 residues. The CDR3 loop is CASSVDRGWDQPQHF. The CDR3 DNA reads TGTGCCAGTTCGGTGGACAGGGGATGGGATCAGCCCCAGCATTTT.

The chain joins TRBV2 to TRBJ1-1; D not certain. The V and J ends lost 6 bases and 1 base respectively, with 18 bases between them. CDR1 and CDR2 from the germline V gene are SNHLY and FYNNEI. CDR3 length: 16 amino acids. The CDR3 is CASSAGLGSGNTEAFF. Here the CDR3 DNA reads TGTGCCAGCAGCGCTGGCCTTGGGTCGGGGAACACTGAAGCTTTCTTT.

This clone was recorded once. CDR3 amino acids: CASRPQGPTEAFF. The CDR3 DNA reads as TGTGCCAGCAGGCCACAGGGACCCACTGAAGCTTTCTTT. This rearrangement joins TRBV27 to TRBJ1-1, with D possibly TRBD1 on 6 matching bases. V dropped 6 bases and J dropped 4 bases, with 12 bases sitting between them. The CDR3 has 13 residues. Germline CDR1 reads MNHEY; CDR2 reads SMNVEV (reference sequence).

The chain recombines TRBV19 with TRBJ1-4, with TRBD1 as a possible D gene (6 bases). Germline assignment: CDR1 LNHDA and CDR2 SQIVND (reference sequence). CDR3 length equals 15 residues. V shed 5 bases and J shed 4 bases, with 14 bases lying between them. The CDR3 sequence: CASSALTGLNEKLFF. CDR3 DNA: TGTGCCAGTAGTGCGTTGACAGGACTTAATGAAAAACTGTTTTTT.

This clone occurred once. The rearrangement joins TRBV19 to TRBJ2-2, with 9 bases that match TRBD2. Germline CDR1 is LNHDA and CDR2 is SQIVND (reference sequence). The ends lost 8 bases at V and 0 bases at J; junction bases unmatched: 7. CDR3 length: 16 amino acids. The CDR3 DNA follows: TGTGCCAGTTGTAGCGGGGGACTAGCGAACACCGGGGAGCTGTTTTTT. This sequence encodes CASCSGGLANTGELFF.

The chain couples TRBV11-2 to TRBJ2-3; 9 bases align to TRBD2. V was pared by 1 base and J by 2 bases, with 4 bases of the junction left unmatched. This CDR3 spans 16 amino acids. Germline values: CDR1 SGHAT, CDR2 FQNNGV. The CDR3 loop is CASSLAGGGVTDTQYF. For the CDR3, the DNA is TGTGCCAGCAGCTTAGCCGGCGGGGGGGTCACAGATACGCAGTATTTT.

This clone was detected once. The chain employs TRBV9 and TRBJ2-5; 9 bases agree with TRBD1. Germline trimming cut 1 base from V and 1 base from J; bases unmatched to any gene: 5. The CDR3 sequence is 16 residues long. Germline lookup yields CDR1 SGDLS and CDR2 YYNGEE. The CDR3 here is CASSVHLGQGQETQYF. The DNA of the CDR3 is TGTGCCAGCAGCGTACACTTGGGACAGGGCCAAGAGACCCAGTACTTC. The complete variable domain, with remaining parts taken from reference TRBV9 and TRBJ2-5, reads DSGVTQTPKHLITATGQRVTLRCSPRSGDLSVYWYQQSLDQGLQFLIQYYNGEERAKGNILERFSAQQFPDLHSELNLSSLELGDSALYFCASSVHLGQGQETQYFGPGTRLLVL.